Listed here is a single TCR beta chain. These data come from a study of CD8+ T cells in alopecia areata. Extracted RNA was reverse transcribed into cDNA, the sequencing template. Assay used: immunoSEQ multiplex PCR; TCRdb lists only in-frame clones, some missing. The data show over 120,000 clones, around three fifths seen once. Cell sorting was applied to PBMCs, and CD4+ and CD8+ T cells were collected. The receptor was isolated from a human donor with alopecia areata. Sequenced material: CD4+ T cells sorted from blood, taken at week 0.

The CDR3, as DNA: TGTGCCAGCAGTCCAGGGGGGACCGGGGAGCTGTTTTTT. It translates to CASSPGGTGELFF. The rearrangement links TRBV28 to TRBJ2-2; D may be TRBD1 (7 bases). Germline V lookup: CDR1 MDHEN, CDR2 SYDVKM. The CDR3 loop spans 13 amino acids. V was pared by 5 bases and J by 5 bases, with 9 bases between.